Listed here is a single TCR beta chain. The RNA, 0.5 to 1 ug, was put through reverse transcription using random hexamers. With immunoSEQ multiplex PCR, TCR beta CDR3 was amplified across 54 Vbeta and 13 Jbeta. TCRdb itself ran the immunoSEQ multiplex PCR reads through MiXCR, one entry per CDR3 protein. The profile shows roughly 140,000 distinct CDR3 sequences, 94% of them singletons. This sample stems from a study of CD8 T cells in Susac syndrome. TCR beta sequencing was performed on blood CD8+ and CD4+ T cells. Controls were healthy donors (matched for age and sex). TEMRA cells were FACS-enriched, with CD8+ and CD4+ T cells isolated negatively. The CDR3 is made up of 13 amino acids. The V and J ends lost 6 bases and 4 bases respectively, with 12 bases between them. Germline V lookup: CDR1 MDHEN, CDR2 SYDVKM.

J is TRBJ2-5 and V is TRBV28, with D perhaps matching TRBD2 (5 bases). Sequenced sample: CD8+ T cells from PBMCs. The sequence was obtained from a human donor in good health. The CDR3 coding sequence is TGTGCCAGCAGCGAAGGAGGCGGAGAGACCCAGTACTTC. As protein: CASSEGGGETQYF.